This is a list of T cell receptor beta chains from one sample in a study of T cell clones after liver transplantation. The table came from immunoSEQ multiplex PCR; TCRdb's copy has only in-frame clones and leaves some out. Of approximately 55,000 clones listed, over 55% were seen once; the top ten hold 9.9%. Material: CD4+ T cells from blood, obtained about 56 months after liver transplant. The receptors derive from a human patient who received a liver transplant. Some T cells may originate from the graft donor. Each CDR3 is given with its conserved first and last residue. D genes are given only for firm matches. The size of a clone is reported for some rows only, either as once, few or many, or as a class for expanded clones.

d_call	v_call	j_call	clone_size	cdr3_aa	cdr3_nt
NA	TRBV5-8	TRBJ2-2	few	CASSLEGNQGSGELFF	TGTGCCAGCAGCTTGGAGGGGAATCAGGGTTCCGGGGAGCTGTTTTTT
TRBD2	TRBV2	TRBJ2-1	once	CASTTDWGGEQFF	TGTGCCAGCACCACGGACTGGGGGGGTGAGCAGTTCTTC
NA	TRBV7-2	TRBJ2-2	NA	CASSLLGGRNTGELFF	TGTGCCAGCAGCTTATTGGGGGGCCGGAACACCGGGGAGCTGTTTTTT
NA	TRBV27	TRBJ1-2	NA	CASSLSTVSGGYTF	TGTGCCAGCAGTTTATCCACAGTGTCCGGGGGCTACACCTTC
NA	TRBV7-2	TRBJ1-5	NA	CASSLGMGINQPQHF	TGTGCCAGCAGCTTAGGTATGGGGATCAATCAGCCCCAGCATTTT
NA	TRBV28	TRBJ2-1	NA	CASSLRRWGAGDEQFF	TGTGCCAGCAGTTTACGCAGGTGGGGGGCCGGCGATGAGCAGTTCTTC
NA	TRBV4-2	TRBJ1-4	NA	CASSPHTSGETNEKLFF	TGTGCCAGCAGCCCACACACCTCAGGGGAGACTAATGAAAAACTGTTTTTT
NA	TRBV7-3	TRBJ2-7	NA	CASSSRGTANSYEQYF	TGTGCCAGCAGTTCGAGGGGAACAGCGAACTCCTACGAGCAGTACTTC
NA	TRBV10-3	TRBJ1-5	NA	CAISDSPGTLHQPQHF	TGTGCCATCAGTGACTCCCCCGGGACCCTGCACCAGCCCCAGCATTTT
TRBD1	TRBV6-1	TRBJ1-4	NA	CASSVETGWAEKLFF	TGTGCCAGCAGTGTGGAGACAGGGTGGGCTGAAAAACTGTTTTTT
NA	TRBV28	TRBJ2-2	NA	CASSWGGGTGELFF	TGTGCCAGCAGTTGGGGGGGCGGCACCGGGGAGCTGTTTTTT
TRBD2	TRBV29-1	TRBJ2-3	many	CSADSGGSTDTQYF	TGCAGCGCTGATAGCGGGGGTAGCACAGATACGCAGTATTTT
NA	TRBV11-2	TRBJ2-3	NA	CASSPGGRATDTQYF	TGTGCCAGCAGCCCGGGGGGCAGGGCTACAGATACGCAGTATTTT
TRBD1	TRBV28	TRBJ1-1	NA	CASRRGQGAIGTEAFF	TGTGCCAGCAGGCGCGGACAGGGGGCGATTGGCACTGAAGCTTTCTTT
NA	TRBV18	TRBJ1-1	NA	CANSPGPNFEAFF	TGTGCCAACTCACCAGGCCCTAACTTTGAAGCTTTCTTT
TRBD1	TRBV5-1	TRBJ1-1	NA	CASSSMDRGASTEAFF	TGCGCCAGCAGCTCGATGGACAGGGGGGCGAGTACTGAAGCTTTCTTT
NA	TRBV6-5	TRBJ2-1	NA	CASTRDTSSYNEQFF	TGTGCCAGCACCCGGGACACGAGCTCCTACAATGAGCAGTTCTTC
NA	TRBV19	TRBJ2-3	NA	CASSTSRGGTQYF	TGTGCCAGTAGTACCTCGAGGGGAGGTACGCAGTATTTT
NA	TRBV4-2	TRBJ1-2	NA	CASSQDLTTNYGYTF	TGTGCCAGCAGCCAAGACCTGACCACTAACTATGGCTACACCTTC
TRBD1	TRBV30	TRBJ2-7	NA	CAWSGTGGWYEQYF	TGTGCCTGGAGTGGGACAGGGGGCTGGTACGAGCAGTACTTC
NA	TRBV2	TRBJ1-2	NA	CASSEEQAAKYTF	TGTGCCAGCAGTGAAGAGCAGGCGGCCAAATACACCTTC
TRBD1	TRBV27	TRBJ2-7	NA	CASSRSGTGVYEQYF	TGTGCCAGCAGCCGAAGCGGGACAGGGGTCTACGAGCAGTACTTC
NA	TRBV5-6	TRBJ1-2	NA	CASRYGGRDAGYTF	TGTGCCAGCAGGTACGGCGGCAGGGACGCCGGCTACACCTTC
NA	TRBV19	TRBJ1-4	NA	CASSIGETNEKLFF	TGTGCCAGTAGTATAGGGGAAACTAATGAAAAACTGTTTTTT
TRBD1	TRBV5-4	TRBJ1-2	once	CASSYDREGYTF	TGTGCCAGCAGCTACGACAGGGAGGGCTACACCTTC
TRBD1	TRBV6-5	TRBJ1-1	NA	CASSYSGTGPNTEAFF	TGTGCCAGCAGTTACTCTGGGACAGGCCCGAACACTGAAGCTTTCTTT
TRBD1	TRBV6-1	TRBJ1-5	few	CASSVAQGQPQHF	TGTGCCAGCAGTGTGGCACAGGGGCAGCCCCAGCATTTT
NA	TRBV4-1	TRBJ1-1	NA	CASRGLLKGTEAFF	TGCGCCAGCAGGGGACTCCTCAAGGGGACTGAAGCTTTCTTT
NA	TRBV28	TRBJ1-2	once	CASATGGTYPYGYTF	TGTGCCAGCGCCACCGGCGGGACGTATCCCTATGGCTACACCTTC
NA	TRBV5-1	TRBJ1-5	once	CASSLAGEPNQPQHF	TGCGCCAGCAGCTTGGCCGGGGAACCCAATCAGCCCCAGCATTTT
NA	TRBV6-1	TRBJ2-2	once	CASSGGRSTGELFF	TGTGCCAGCAGTGGGGGACGGTCGACCGGGGAGCTGTTTTTT
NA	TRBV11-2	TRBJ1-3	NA	CASSLGFSGNTIYF	TGTGCCAGCAGCTTGGGCTTCTCTGGAAACACCATATATTTT
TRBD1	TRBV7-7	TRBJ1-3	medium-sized	CASSSGGSGNTIYF	TGTGCCAGCAGCTCAGGGGGCTCTGGAAACACCATATATTTT
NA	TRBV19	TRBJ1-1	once	CATRTGGNTEAFF	TGTGCCACCCGGACGGGGGGGAACACTGAAGCTTTCTTT
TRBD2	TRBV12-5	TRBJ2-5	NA	CASGLGGGETQYF	TGTGCTAGTGGTTTGGGGGGGGGAGAGACCCAGTACTTC
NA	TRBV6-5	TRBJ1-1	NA	CASSFRGQGTEAFF	TGTGCCAGCAGCTTTAGGGGTCAGGGGACTGAAGCTTTCTTT
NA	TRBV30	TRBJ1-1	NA	CAWSGVRGTEAFF	TGTGCCTGGAGTGGGGTCCGGGGCACTGAAGCTTTCTTT
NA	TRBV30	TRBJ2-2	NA	CAWRIPLRDRYTGELFF	TGTGCCTGGAGGATACCTTTGCGGGACAGATACACCGGGGAGCTGTTTTTT
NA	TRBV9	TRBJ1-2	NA	CASSPDKSRRTF	TGTGCCAGCAGCCCTGACAAAAGCCGGCGGACCTTC
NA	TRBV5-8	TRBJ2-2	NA	CASSLRGADTGELFF	TGTGCCAGCAGCTTGCGGGGCGCGGACACCGGGGAGCTGTTTTTT
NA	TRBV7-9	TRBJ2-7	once	CASSLGAVSYEQYF	TGTGCCAGCAGCCTCGGGGCTGTCTCCTACGAGCAGTACTTC
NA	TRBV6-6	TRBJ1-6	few	CASAPHEDRNSPLHF	TGTGCCAGCGCCCCGCACGAGGATCGTAATTCACCCCTCCACTTT
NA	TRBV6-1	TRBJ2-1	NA	CASSEQAGVYNEQFF	TGTGCCAGCAGTGAACAGGCAGGTGTGTACAATGAGCAGTTCTTC
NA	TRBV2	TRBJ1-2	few	CASTVDWGDGYTF	TGTGCCAGCACCGTGGACTGGGGCGATGGCTACACCTTC
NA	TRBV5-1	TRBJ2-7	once	CASSFSGGGPGAYEQYF	TGCGCCAGCAGCTTCTCCGGGGGTGGACCGGGAGCCTACGAGCAGTACTTC
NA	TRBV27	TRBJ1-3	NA	CASSPGVGRNTIYF	TGTGCCAGCAGCCCAGGGGTTGGAAGAAACACCATATATTTT
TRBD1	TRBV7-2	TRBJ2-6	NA	CASSPRADRGRSGANVLTF	TGTGCCAGCAGCCCCCGGGCGGACAGGGGGCGTTCTGGGGCCAACGTCCTGACTTTC
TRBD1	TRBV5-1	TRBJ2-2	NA	CASSSGTGGTGELFF	TGCGCCAGCAGCTCCGGGACAGGGGGCACCGGGGAGCTGTTTTTT
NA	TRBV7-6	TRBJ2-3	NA	CASSPGGGRADTQYF	TGTGCCAGCAGCCCAGGAGGGGGCCGGGCAGATACGCAGTATTTT
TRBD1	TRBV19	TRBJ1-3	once	CASSESTGPGNTIYF	TGTGCCAGTAGTGAATCGACAGGGCCTGGAAACACCATATATTTT
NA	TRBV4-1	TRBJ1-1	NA	CASGRGGTEAFF	TGCGCCAGCGGGAGGGGGGGTACTGAAGCTTTCTTT
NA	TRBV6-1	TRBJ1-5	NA	CASSELGAGQPQHF	TGTGCCAGCAGTGAACTGGGGGCAGGTCAGCCCCAGCATTTT